What follows are 15 T cell receptor beta chains derived from one specimen sequenced in a study of technical replicates of blood from a few donors. The repertoire was sequenced with immunoSEQ multiplex PCR; TCRdb's copy has only in-frame clones and lacks some. The profile shows approximately 75,000 clones, 81% of them singletons. Material for sequencing was PBMCs. The source of these receptors is a human donor in good health. Some clones in this sample may be carry-over from other donors' samples.

This rearrangement joins TRBV7-2 to TRBJ2-5, with 11 bases identical to TRBD2. J gave up 6 bases and V 3 bases, and 9 bases lay outside the gene matches. The V gene's germline CDR1 is SGHTA and CDR2 FQGNSA. The CDR3 has 16 amino acids. This CDR3 reads CASSLTSGARLQTQYF. The DNA of the CDR3 is TGTGCCAGCAGCTTGACTAGCGGGGCCCGGCTTCAGACCCAGTACTTC.

The chain is built from TRBV30 and TRBJ1-1; D is uncertain. CDR1 is GTSNPN, CDR2 SVGIG, per germline (reference sequence). The CDR3 consists of 12 residues. Trimming pared 4 bases from V and 0 bases from J, leaving 6 bases between. CDR3 sequence: CAWTGLNTEAFF. CDR3 coding DNA: TGTGCCTGGACAGGCCTGAACACTGAAGCTTTCTTT.

The genes are TRBV5-4 and TRBJ1-6; D remains ambiguous. CDR1 is SGHNT and CDR2 is YYREEE in the germline V gene (reference sequence). This CDR3 has 17 amino acids. With 0 bases removed from V and 5 bases from J, the gap between germline ends came to 15 bases. The CDR3 nucleotides read TGTGCCAGCAGCTTGGACAGCCAGCCGGGGAATAATTCACCCCTCCACTTT. Protein product: CASSLDSQPGNNSPLHF.

The chain joins TRBV7-2 to TRBJ2-3; possible D gene TRBD1, 6 bases. This CDR3 contains 15 residues. Germline V gene data show CDR1 as SGHTA and CDR2 as FQGNSA. Trimming cost V 4 bases and J 3 bases, with 14 bases left between them. DNA of the CDR3: TGTGCCAGCAGCTGGGCTGGGACACCAACAGATACGCAGTATTTT. Protein: CASSWAGTPTDTQYF. The full variable domain, rest sourced from reference TRBV7-2 and TRBJ2-3, is GAGVSQSPSNKVTEKGKDVELRCDPISGHTALYWYRQSLGQGLEFLIYFQGNSAPDKSGLPSDRFSAERTGGSVSTLTIQRTQQEDSAVYLCASSWAGTPTDTQYFGPGTRLTVL.

This clone showed up just once. The chain carries TRBV5-1 and TRBJ1-6, with D possibly matching TRBD1 (6 bases). Trimming removed 4 bases at V and 3 bases at J, with 11 bases between. This CDR3 is 15 amino acids long. Per the germline V gene, CDR1 is SGHRS and CDR2 is YFSETQ. The CDR3 region is CASSIGQNYNSPLHF. The CDR3 nucleotides are TGCGCCAGCAGCATCGGACAGAACTATAATTCACCCCTCCACTTT.

V is TRBV6-4 and J is TRBJ2-1, with 11 positions matching TRBD1. Trimming at V came to 7 bases and at J to 9 bases, leaving 5 bases not matched to a gene. Germline assignment: CDR1 MRHNA and CDR2 SNTAGT. The CDR3 loop spans 13 amino acids. The CDR3 bases are TGTGCCAGCATCGGACAGGGGGCCCCTGAGCAGTTCTTC. As protein: CASIGQGAPEQFF.

The V and J genes are TRBV4-3 and TRBJ2-7, with TRBD2 as a possible D gene (6 bases). V was cut by 0 bases and J by 1 base, with 10 bases left in between. Germline CDR1 reads LGHNA; CDR2 reads YSLEER. CDR3 length: 15 residues. The CDR3 DNA follows: TGCGCCAGCAGCCAAGATCTGGCGGGATCCTACGAGCAGTACTTC. Its protein product is CASSQDLAGSYEQYF.

The chain's CDR3 is CASSDPDRGGEKLFF. The CDR3 DNA is TGTGCCAGCAGTGATCCGGACAGGGGCGGTGAAAAACTGTTTTTT. The chain uses TRBV25-1 and TRBJ1-4, with TRBD1 matching over 9 bases. This CDR3 has 15 amino acids. Per the germline V gene, CDR1 is MGHDK and CDR2 is SYGVNS. Germline trimming cut 3 bases from V and 7 bases from J; bases unmatched to any gene: 6.

The chain couples TRBV9 to TRBJ2-3, with a weak D call TRBD1 (5 bases). The CDR3 has 14 amino acids. Trimming left V 0 bases short and J 5 bases short, with 10 bases between. CDR1 SGDLS and CDR2 YYNGEE come from the germline V gene. CDR3 loop: CASSVAQGGDTQYF. The CDR3, as DNA: TGTGCCAGCAGCGTAGCGCAGGGTGGAGATACGCAGTATTTT.

The chain has TRBV7-3 and TRBJ1-1; D not certain. Germline V gene sequence: CDR1 SGHTA, CDR2 FQGTGA. The CDR3 loop spans 13 amino acids. The V gene lost 2 bases and the J gene lost 1 base, with 5 bases spanning the gap. The CDR3 spells CASSLVGNTEAFF. The CDR3 DNA sequence: TGTGCCAGCAGCTTAGTCGGGAACACTGAAGCTTTCTTT.

The J gene is TRBJ1-5, the V gene TRBV4-1; D not certain. CDR1 MGHRA and CDR2 YSYEKL come from the germline V gene. Trimming cost V 0 bases and J 7 bases, with 10 bases left between them. The CDR3 sequence is 14 residues long. The CDR3 loop reads CASSQEAAGQPQHF. The CDR3 DNA reads TGCGCCAGCAGCCAAGAGGCCGCGGGACAGCCCCAGCATTTT.

This sequence joins TRBV6-5 and TRBJ1-2; D gene unclear. Trimming cost V 6 bases and J 4 bases, with 18 bases left between them. The CDR3 spans 15 residues. Per the germline V gene, CDR1 is MNHEY and CDR2 is SVGAGI. The CDR3: CASRHTPDGVYGYTF. In DNA form, the CDR3 reads TGTGCCAGCAGGCATACCCCGGACGGGGTCTATGGCTACACCTTC.

The V and J genes are TRBV7-9 and TRBJ1-2; the D is unclear. V lost 3 bases and J 4 bases, leaving 15 bases between the germline ends. Per germline, CDR1 SEHNR and CDR2 FQNEAQ (reference sequence). The CDR3 loop spans 15 amino acids. CDR3 sequence: CASSFMEGTSYGYTF. CDR3 bases: TGTGCCAGCAGCTTTATGGAGGGAACGAGCTATGGCTACACCTTC.

This clone appeared a few times. This chain joins TRBV28 and TRBJ2-7; TRBD2 might be the D (6 bases). CDR3 length equals 11 residues. Germline values: CDR1 MDHEN, CDR2 SYDVKM. The V and J ends lost 6 bases and 4 bases respectively, with 7 bases between them. The CDR3 DNA is TGTGCCAGCAGCCGGGAGTACGAGCAGTACTTC. Amino acid sequence: CASSREYEQYF.

J is TRBJ2-1 and V is TRBV30; TRBD2 aligns across 14 bases. CDR1 is GTSNPN, CDR2 SVGIG, per germline (reference sequence). CDR3 length: 15 amino acids. The DNA for the CDR3 is TGTGTCCGAACCCCGAGACTAGCGGGAGGGCCACAGCAGTTCTTC. Encoded protein: CVRTPRLAGGPQQFF.